A single sample is the source of the 8 T cell receptor beta chains below, sequenced in a study of CD8 T cells in ankylosing spondylitis. One entry per CDR3 protein, called by TCRdb with MiXCR from the 5' RACE reads. Of about 130,000 distinct CDR3 sequences listed, roughly 8.8% are singletons. Sequenced: blood, either unsorted or a sorted T cell fraction (not recorded which). These receptors were taken from a male donor with ankylosing spondylitis or in good health (not recorded which).

This clonotype was seen repeatedly, ten times or more. The genes are TRBV19 and TRBJ2-1, with 8 bases fitting TRBD2. This CDR3 spans 14 amino acids. V shed 7 bases, J shed 5 bases, and the junction held 7 bases outside the gene matches. Germline-derived CDR1 and CDR2 are LNHDA and SQIVND (reference sequence). CDR3 coding DNA: TGTGCCAGTACCTTAGCGGGGAAAAACAATGAGCAGTTCTTC. Its translation: CASTLAGKNNEQFF.

This clonotype has ten or more counts. This chain uses TRBV7-2 with TRBJ2-7; D perhaps matches TRBD1 (7 bases). CDR1 and CDR2 from the germline V gene are SGHTA and FQGNSA. This CDR3 is built from 15 residues. With 0 bases removed from V and 3 bases from J, the gap between germline ends came to 12 bases. The CDR3, as DNA: TGTGCCAGCAGCTTAGCCGCGGGACAGAACTACGAGCAGTACTTC. Translated, it gives CASSLAAGQNYEQYF.

This clonotype came up many times. The chain combines TRBV11-2 with TRBJ2-5; no clear D gene. Germline-derived CDR1 and CDR2 are SGHAT and FQNNGV. This CDR3 contains 14 residues. V shed 1 base and J shed 1 base, with 7 bases lying between them. The CDR3 spells CASSLGGSQETQYF. Here the CDR3 DNA reads TGTGCCAGCAGCTTAGGTGGAAGCCAAGAGACCCAGTACTTC.

Ten or more counts support this clonotype. V usage is TRBV5-1 and J usage is TRBJ2-3; D might be TRBD2 (6 bases). Trimming took 5 bases from V and 2 from J, leaving 12 bases between them. Per germline, CDR1 SGHRS and CDR2 YFSETQ. This CDR3 contains 14 residues. CDR3 protein: CASRDGGNTDTQYF. The CDR3 DNA is TGCGCCAGCAGGGATGGAGGGAACACAGATACGCAGTATTTT.

This clonotype was counted many times. The CDR3 DNA sequence: TGTGCCAGCAGTTGGACAGACAATGAGCAGTTCTTC. This sequence encodes CASSWTDNEQFF. The V call is TRBV27, the J call TRBJ2-1, with D tentatively TRBD1 (6 bases). V lost 4 bases and J lost 5, with 6 bases in between. The CDR3 consists of 12 residues. The germline gives CDR1 MNHEY, CDR2 SMNVEV (reference sequence).

This clonotype showed up many times. The rearrangement joins TRBV7-2 to TRBJ2-1; 7 positions match TRBD2. The CDR3 spans 13 residues. V was pared by 4 bases and J by 9 bases, with 6 bases of the junction left unmatched. Per germline, CDR1 SGHTA and CDR2 FQGNSA. The CDR3 spells CASSSGGRVEQFF. For the CDR3, the DNA is TGTGCCAGCAGCTCGGGCGGGAGAGTTGAGCAGTTCTTC.

Many counts were recorded for this clonotype. This chain connects TRBV6-6 to TRBJ1-2; TRBD1 is a possible D gene (6 bases). Germline V lookup: CDR1 MNHNY, CDR2 SVGAGI (reference sequence). Trimming took off 5 bases at V and 2 bases at J, with 9 bases between the two ends. The CDR3 consists of 13 residues. CDR3 sequence: CASSRGQNYGYTF. DNA for the CDR3: TGTGCCAGCAGTAGAGGACAGAACTATGGCTACACCTTC.

This clonotype was detected many times. The V and J genes are TRBV20-1 and TRBJ2-2; D is perhaps TRBD1 or TRBD2 (5 bases each). This CDR3 comprises 15 residues. V lost 0 bases, J lost 6 bases, and 14 bases lay in between. CDR1 DFQATT and CDR2 SNEGSKA come from the germline V gene (reference sequence). This CDR3 is CSARDQRGVAGELFF. CDR3 nucleotide sequence: TGCAGTGCTAGAGATCAGAGGGGTGTAGCCGGGGAGCTGTTTTTT.